Described below is a single T cell receptor (beta chain) sequence and its context. The antigen remains undetermined. This entry is derived from a study of cytomegalovirus exposure and HLA in healthy donors. Study-wide background: An analysis done earlier identified 120 million or so unique TCR beta sequences from around 180 million T cells.

Trimming removed 8 bases from V and 4 bases from J; junction bases left unmatched: 11. From germline, CDR1 is MNHNS and CDR2 SASEGT. The CDR3 is 16 residues long. The PCR had 60 Vbeta and 13 Jbeta primers. This table comes from immunoSEQ multiplex PCR, and its TCRdb copy is limited to in-frame clones, with some not included. The sample shows tens of thousands of clones, around 70% of them seen only once. The study, taken as a whole, reports: Looking again later, the authors saw that most CMV-associated TCR beta chains seemed HLA-restricted. Sequencing likely generated an artifact that appeared as a cluster of highly shared sequence variants. Per published reports, the classifier diagnosed cytomegalovirus status with high specificity and sensitivity.

The receptor's source is a man in his forties or fifties in good health and CMV-seropositive. Material for sequencing was PBMCs. V and J are TRBV6-1 and TRBJ2-3; 11 nucleotides line up with TRBD2. The DNA for the CDR3 is TGTGCCAGCCGTGGGATAGCGGGGGGGCGGGCAGATACGCAGTATTTT. Translating it yields CASRGIAGGRADTQYF.